This note documents a single TCR beta chain sequence. What it binds is unknown. Individual cDNA molecules received unique molecular identifiers. A single record per CDR3 protein comes from TCRdb applying MiXCR to the 5' RACE reads. This table holds 87,000 or so distinct CDR3 sequences, 14% found once. Germline V gene lookup returns CDR1 DFQATT and CDR2 SNEGSKA (reference sequence). Trimming removed 2 bases from V and 4 bases from J, with 12 bases in between. The CDR3 contains 14 residues. The sample comes from a study of early T cells in non-severe SARS-CoV-2 infection. Across the study: From unsorted whole blood, bulk RNA was sequenced, and the chains remained unpaired.

Findings and caveats of the study: CD4 and private specificities were missed by VDJdb matching, which favored anti-spike CD8 responses.

The chain joins TRBV20-1 to TRBJ1-3; D is perhaps TRBD1 (6 bases). Sequencing used whole blood. This sequence was found in an adult who was a healthcare worker with PCR-confirmed SARS-CoV-2 infection or an uninfected control (not recorded which). The CDR3 here is CSARSGQPGNTIYF. The CDR3 region has the DNA TGCAGTGCTAGATCTGGACAGCCGGGAAACACCATATATTTT.